The sequence of this T cell receptor (beta chain) was determined in a study of shared clonotypes between healthy human individuals (TCRdb year 2020). Background for the entire study: A couple of women and three men aged 18 to 49 years were included in the cohort. For each donor, three plates each were used for CD4 naive and CD4 memory, two plates were used for CD8 naive, and one plate was used for CD8 memory. The study deeply sequenced blood TCR repertoires of about 5 healthy adults to estimate repertoire size and the extent of clonotype sharing between individuals. Libraries were prepared and TCR repertoires were sequenced by different laboratories using diverse techniques, in order to increase sequencing depth and limit assay-specific biases. Between about 0.94 and 10 billion PBMCs per donor were obtained by leukapheresis.

The donors were healthy, HIV-negative adults with no recently reported acute infections or vaccinations. All donors were Caucasian adults living in Nashville, Tennessee, USA. CD4+ T cells were enriched by magnetic negative selection, after which naive cells were positively selected on CD45RA and the negative fraction was taken as the memory subset. After blood collection by leukapheresis, PBMCs were isolated using Ficoll-Histopaque density gradient centrifugation and then cryopreserved in the vapor phase of liquid nitrogen. Purity and quantity of every magnetically sorted T cell population were checked by analytical flow cytometry. Genomic DNA was isolated from each sorted fraction and quantified by UV absorbance on a Nanodrop 2000c. From its cysteine to its phenylalanine, the CDR3 spans 16 amino acids. Only the CDR3 DNA is retained, 48 bases long and in frame from the first base. Here V drops 8 bases and J drops 4 bases, and the junction holds 15 bases not matched to any gene. The germline V gene specifies SGHRS as CDR1 and YFSETQ as CDR2.

What the study reported, not specific to this receptor: Only blood was sampled, and tissue TCR repertoires likely differ from those in blood. When a few donors were compared, the shared fraction of clonotypes was about 5% for naive CD4, around 3.6% for naive CD8, 2% to 2.5% for memory CD4, and approximately 0.4% for memory CD8. Rarefaction of sorted-subset datasets indicated incomplete sequencing despite the large sequencing depth. Higher generation probabilities were observed for clonotypes shared by all four sorted-subset donors than for non-shared clonotypes. Pairwise subsampling indicated that sequencing depth was expected to affect the degree of clonotype sharing among donors. Estimated clonotype richness was generally larger for naive than for memory subsets. Because the study included a small number of donors, the genetic and exposure-history diversity represented was limited.

TCR CDR3 regions were amplified from genomic DNA by multiplex PCR using the deep immunoSEQ assay. Extracted genomic DNA from each cell subset was spread evenly across all wells of several immunoSEQ 96-well plates, with each plate serving as a replicate. For sorted subsets, each replicate PCR was loaded with 200 ng genomic DNA, equivalent to approximately 27,000 T cell genomes. The purified libraries were quantified using a Qubit 3.0 fluorometer, sized with a Bioanalyzer 2100, and then quantified again using the KAPA Library Quantification kit. Every immunoSEQ 96-well plate was sequenced on a separate single-read 150-cycle Illumina NextSeq 550 flow cell. On the authors' methods: Because the immunoSEQ output included only junctional sequences and no quality scores, the filtering could not be the same as the filtering used for full-length reads. To assign V/J genes and CDR3, sequences were annotated using PyIR, a Python wrapper for IgBLAST v1.9, with IMGT germline references. Reads with weak V/J assignments (E-value above 1e-6), missing CDR3, stop codons, out-of-frame junctions, or ambiguous translated residues were removed. A V3J clonotype was defined by an identical inferred V gene, J gene, and CDR3 amino acid sequence. To compute the percentage overlap between repertoires, the number of shared unique clonotypes was divided by the size of the smaller repertoire. RTK rarefaction, the Chao1 estimator, and Recon v2.1 estimates of unobserved clonotypes were used to assess repertoire richness. For all TCRbeta clonotypes obtained by the gDNA method from a handful of donors, generation probabilities were computed with OLGA. In its TCRdb copy, this immuneACCESS table keeps in-frame sequences only and misses some clones. Where compared with another copy, unresolved V genes explain less than half of these, and the others have no known cause. V, J and clone size reflect that table, while D and trimming were determined from the DNA. This sample holds approximately 1.4 million clones; around 98% were observed only once. Less than 0.55% of the sample is held by the ten biggest clonotypes.

Concerning this clone: Its cognate antigen has yet to be identified. No much larger clonotype is one base removed from it; base qualities were not supplied.

Recombination joined TRBV5-1 with TRBJ2-1, and 7 junction bases match TRBD1. The TCR originated in a man aged 30 to 39 in good health. The source material was naive CD4+ T cells sorted from blood. Taken with the paper, the label for cell subset or site translates to: CD45RA+ positively selected. In nucleotides, the sequence is TGCGCCAGTAGAAACACAGGGGCACCGTCGTACAATGAGCAGTTCTTC. This sequence encodes CASRNTGAPSYNEQFF.